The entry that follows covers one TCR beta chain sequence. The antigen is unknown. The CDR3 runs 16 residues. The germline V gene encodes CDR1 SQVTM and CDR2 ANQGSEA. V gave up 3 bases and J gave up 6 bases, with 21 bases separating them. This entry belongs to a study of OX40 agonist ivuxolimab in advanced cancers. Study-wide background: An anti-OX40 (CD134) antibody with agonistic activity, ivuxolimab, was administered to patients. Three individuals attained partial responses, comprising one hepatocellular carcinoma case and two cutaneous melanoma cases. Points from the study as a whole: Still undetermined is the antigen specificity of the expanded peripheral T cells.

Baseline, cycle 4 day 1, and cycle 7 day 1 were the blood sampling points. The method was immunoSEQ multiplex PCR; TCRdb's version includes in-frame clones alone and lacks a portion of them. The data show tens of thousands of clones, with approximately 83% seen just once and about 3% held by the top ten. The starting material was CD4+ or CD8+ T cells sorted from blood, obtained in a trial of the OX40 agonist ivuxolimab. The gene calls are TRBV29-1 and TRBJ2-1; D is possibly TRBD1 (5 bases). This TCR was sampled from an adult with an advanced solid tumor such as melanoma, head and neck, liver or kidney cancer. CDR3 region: CSVDEVRSIQGNEQFF. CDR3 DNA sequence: TGCAGCGTTGACGAAGTTAGGTCTATTCAGGGCAATGAGCAGTTCTTC.